Sequencing of this T cell receptor (beta chain) was carried out in a study of blood T cell repertoires in COVID-19. For the study at large: PBMCs, B-cell-depleted T cells, or T cells provided the cDNA or gDNA that made up the material.

Trimming took 3 bases from V and 4 from J, leaving 12 bases between them. The CDR3 extends over 14 amino acids. Germline CDR1 and CDR2: SNHLY and FYNNEI. How the authors handled the data: Estimation of nucleated cell counts relied on the amplification of reference gene primers. Here immunoSEQ multiplex PCR was the method, and the copy in TCRdb shows in-frame clones only, minus some. Clonal size and the V and J genes are those of that table, whereas D and trimming came from the DNA. The sample lists about 280,000 clones, 80% to 90% seen once, with around 10% in the top ten. The specimen sequenced was peripheral blood. The clonotype originates from a woman in her 70s with acute or convalescent COVID-19. The J gene is TRBJ2-5, the V gene TRBV2; D perhaps matches TRBD1 (5 bases). The DNA of the CDR3 is TGTGCCAGCAGTGATGTAGGGGTGGGAGAGACCCAGTACTTC. Translated: CASSDVGVGETQYF.